Each of the 10 T cell receptor beta chains below was sequenced from the same sample in a study of monozygotic twins with inflammatory bowel disease. TCRdb re-called the 5' RACE reads, yielding one record per CDR3 amino acid sequence without DNA. In all, the sample yields approximately 110,000 distinct CDR3 sequences. Sequencing was done on a sample of blood. Receptors were obtained from a human donor with ulcerative colitis or Crohn's disease, or a healthy co-twin of an affected twin (not recorded which).

This rearrangement joins TRBV28 to TRBJ1-2. Looked up from germline, CDR1 is MDHEN and CDR2 is SYDVKM. This CDR3 comprises 14 residues. CDR3 residues: CASSFIDTNYGYTF.

The chain couples TRBV20-1 to TRBJ2-1; TCRdb names TRBD1, which stays unverified in the absence of DNA. CDR3 length: 13 amino acids. Looked up from germline, CDR1 is DFQATT and CDR2 is SNEGSKA (reference sequence). The CDR3 loop is CSTPGQSHNEQFF.

This chain connects TRBV7-9 to TRBJ2-7; checking the TCRdb D call of TRBD1 is not possible without DNA. The CDR3 length is 15 residues. Germline-derived CDR1 and CDR2 are SEHNR and FQNEAQ (reference sequence). The CDR3 region is CASSLVPGMAYEQYF. The full variable domain, completed using reference TRBV7-9 and TRBJ2-7, is DTGVSQNPRHKITKRGQNVTFRCDPISEHNRLYWYRQTLGQGPEFLTYFQNEAQLEKSRLLSDRFSAERPKGSFSTLEIQRTEQGDSAMYLCASSLVPGMAYEQYFGPGTRLTVT.

V gene TRBV28 combines with J gene TRBJ1-2; TCRdb picks TRBD1, but there is no DNA to check that call. The germline V gene encodes CDR1 MDHEN and CDR2 SYDVKM. This CDR3 has 12 amino acids. The CDR3 is CASITGESGYTF.

The chain links TRBV10-3 to TRBJ1-5. This CDR3 comprises 14 residues. The germline V gene has CDR1 ENHRY and CDR2 SYGVKD. The chain's CDR3 is CAISVGGRDQPQHF.

This sequence joins TRBV16 and TRBJ1-4; with no DNA, the TCRdb D assignment of TRBD1 cannot be verified. Looked up from germline, CDR1 is KGHSY and CDR2 is FQNENV. The length of the CDR3 is 14 residues. CDR3 sequence reads: CASSRGESGEKLFF.

This chain links TRBV10-3 with TRBJ2-7; without DNA, the TCRdb call of TRBD2 cannot be checked. In germline, CDR1 is ENHRY, CDR2 SYGVKD. The CDR3 covers 19 residues. The CDR3 loop reads CAISEGKGRIAGGLYEQYF.

V usage is TRBV12-3 or TRBV12-4 and J usage is TRBJ1-5. This CDR3 comprises 13 residues. The CDR3 sequence is CASGVNSNQPQHF.

The V gene is TRBV7-2, the J gene TRBJ1-2; TCRdb calls TRBD1, which cannot be checked without DNA. From germline, CDR1 is SGHTA and CDR2 FQGNSA. This CDR3 has 14 amino acids. CDR3 protein: CASSLMTDDYGYTF.

The rearrangement joins TRBV6-2 or TRBV6-3 to TRBJ2-2. CDR1 is MNHEY, CDR2 SVGEGT, per germline. CDR3 length equals 14 residues. The CDR3 sequence: CASRLTSNTGELFF.